These 14 T cell receptor beta chains share one sample of origin, sequenced in a study of neurological immune-mediated disorders (dated by TCRdb to between 2018 and 2021). Library prep was done by 5' RACE. Sequencer: Illumina HiSeq 2500. TCRdb took the public reads, trimmed them with fastp at Q25, ran MiXCR for clone calling and kept in-frame beta chains. Here each entry gathers all rows of one CDR3 protein and keeps the most common genes and DNA. The sample records 55,000 or so distinct CDR3 sequences, under 5% of which are singletons. The ten largest clones take up about 1.9% of the sample. The specimen sequenced was CD4+ T cells from blood. Receptors originate from a woman in her thirties or forties with multiple sclerosis.

This clonotype was counted many times. CDR3 nucleotide sequence: TGCGCCAGCAGCCAAGGGGTTTGGAACACTGAAGCTTTCTTT. Translated: CASSQGVWNTEAFF. The chain has TRBV4-1 and TRBJ1-1; D gene uncertain. Trimming took off 1 base at V and 1 base at J, with 7 bases between the two ends. Germline lookup yields CDR1 MGHRA and CDR2 YSYEKL. The CDR3 runs 14 residues.

This clonotype has a count of ten or more. The chain couples TRBV5-6 to TRBJ2-7, with a possible D match to TRBD1 (6 bases). CDR1 and CDR2 from the germline V gene are SGHDT and YYEEEE. CDR3 length: 15 residues. V lost 0 bases and J 6 bases, leaving 16 bases between the germline ends. The DNA for the CDR3 is TGTGCCAGCAGCTTGGTCGGTAGGGGGTTTCGCGAGCAGTACTTC. Protein: CASSLVGRGFREQYF.

In its sample, this clonotype was seen many times. The rearrangement links TRBV11-3 to TRBJ1-5; D call uncertain. Per germline, CDR1 SGHNT and CDR2 YENEEA. V dropped 5 bases and J dropped 7 bases, with 6 bases sitting between them. The CDR3 is made up of 11 amino acids. The CDR3 DNA is TGTGCCAGCAGCATGGTACAGCCCCAGCATTTT. This translates into CASSMVQPQHF. The full variable domain, rest sourced from reference TRBV11-3 and TRBJ1-5, is EAGVVQSPRYKIIEKKQPVAFWCNPISGHNTLYWYLQNLGQGPELLIRYENEEAVDDSQLPKDRFSAERLKGVDSTLKIQPAELGDSAVYLCASSMVQPQHFGDGTRLSIL.

This clonotype was seen ten or more times. The chain links TRBV20-1 to TRBJ2-2; TRBD1 or TRBD2 may be the D gene (5 bases each). Germline V gene sequence: CDR1 DFQATT, CDR2 SNEGSKA (reference sequence). CDR3 length: 15 amino acids. With 3 bases removed from V and 2 bases from J, the gap between germline ends came to 13 bases. This CDR3 is CSARAGTLNTGELFF. DNA for the CDR3: TGCAGTGCTAGGGCCGGGACCCTAAACACCGGGGAGCTGTTTTTT.

This clonotype was found many times. The chain recombines TRBV7-2 with TRBJ2-7; 8 bases fit TRBD2. The V gene's germline CDR1 is SGHTA and CDR2 FQGNSA. V trimming: 3 bases; J trimming: 7 bases; junction bases outside the gene matches: 11. The CDR3 covers 15 residues. The CDR3 region is CASSLAGTSKGEQYF. In DNA form, the CDR3 reads TGTGCCAGCAGCTTGGCCGGGACTAGTAAGGGAGAGCAGTACTTC.

This clonotype was seen ten or more times. The genes are TRBV2 and TRBJ2-1; D is unclear. This CDR3 has 17 amino acids. Germline CDR1 reads SNHLY; CDR2 reads FYNNEI. V shed 6 bases and J shed 0 bases, with 18 bases lying between them. CDR3 amino acids: CASSPHRTGSSYNEQFF. Here the CDR3 DNA reads TGTGCCAGCAGCCCCCATCGGACGGGCAGCTCCTACAATGAGCAGTTCTTC.

At least ten counts were recorded for this clonotype. CDR3 residues: CASSVRQGTEAFF. The CDR3 region has the DNA TGTGCCAGCAGTGTCCGACAGGGGACTGAAGCTTTCTTT. This rearrangement joins TRBV6-1 to TRBJ1-1, with 8 nucleotides matching TRBD1. The germline CDR1 and CDR2 sequences are MNHNS and SASEGT. The CDR3 has 13 amino acids. V lost 4 bases, J lost 5 bases, and 3 bases stayed unmatched.

Many counts were recorded for this clonotype. This chain links TRBV12-3 or TRBV12-4 with TRBJ1-6; TRBD1 agrees at 8 bases. The junction had 9 bases not matched to a gene; V was cut back by 5 bases and J by 12 bases. This CDR3 comprises 14 residues. Here the CDR3 reads CASSLNQGALPLHF. CDR3 DNA: TGTGCCAGCAGTCTCAATCAGGGGGCCTTACCCCTCCACTTT.

There are many counts of this clonotype. The gene calls are TRBV24-1 and TRBJ2-5, with 13 bases aligning to TRBD2. V shed 8 bases, J shed 5 bases, and the junction held 7 bases outside the gene matches. Germline V gene lookup returns CDR1 KGHDR and CDR2 SFDVKD. The CDR3 has 15 residues. Here the CDR3 DNA reads TGTGCCACCACCGATGGGACTAGCGGGAAGGAGACCCAGTACTTC. It specifies CATTDGTSGKETQYF.

This clonotype was seen at least ten times. The CDR3: CASSLRQGGETEAFF. CDR3 sequence (DNA): TGCGCCAGCAGCTTGAGGCAGGGGGGCGAGACTGAAGCTTTCTTT. The J gene is TRBJ1-1, the V gene TRBV5-1; 7 positions match TRBD1. The ends lost 1 base at V and 5 bases at J; junction bases unmatched: 8. The germline V gene has CDR1 SGHRS and CDR2 YFSETQ. CDR3 length: 15 residues.

This clonotype was recorded at least ten times. This chain connects TRBV5-1 to TRBJ1-4; maybe TRBD1 (5 bases). The ends were cut back, 7 bases at V and 3 bases at J, with 10 bases in the middle. This CDR3 has 13 residues. In germline, CDR1 is SGHRS, CDR2 YFSETQ. CDR3 DNA sequence: TGCGCCAGCGGGGGGGATCCTAATGAAAAACTGTTTTTT. Translation gives CASGGDPNEKLFF.

This clonotype has at least ten counts. The genes are TRBV6-5 and TRBJ1-3; the D is unclear. CDR3 length: 13 amino acids. Germline values: CDR1 MNHEY, CDR2 SVGAGI. The V end lost 6 bases, the J end lost 0 bases, and 6 bases lay between the germline ends. The CDR3 sequence: CASSRNSGNTIYF. CDR3 DNA sequence: TGTGCCAGCAGCCGTAACTCTGGAAACACCATATATTTT.

This clonotype was observed many times. The chain joins TRBV5-1 to TRBJ1-1; no clear D gene. The germline gives CDR1 SGHRS, CDR2 YFSETQ. The length of the CDR3 is 15 residues. Trimming cost V 0 bases and J 0 bases, with 9 bases left between them. The CDR3 spells CASSLDEEVNTEAFF. CDR3 sequence (DNA): TGCGCCAGCAGCTTGGATGAGGAAGTGAACACTGAAGCTTTCTTT.

This clonotype was seen repeatedly, ten times or more. The V gene is TRBV5-1, the J gene TRBJ1-5; tentative D call: TRBD1 (6 bases). CDR3 length: 15 amino acids. From germline, CDR1 is SGHRS and CDR2 YFSETQ. V gave up 0 bases and J gave up 9 bases, with 16 bases separating them. DNA of the CDR3: TGCGCCAGCAGCTTGGGACTCGGGGGCAGTTCGCCCCAGCATTTT. This encodes CASSLGLGGSSPQHF.